The 4 T cell receptor beta chains reported below all come from one sample, sequenced in a study of T cell changes during pregnancy in multiple sclerosis. Profiling relied on immunoSEQ multiplex PCR, and the TCRdb table lists in-frame clones only, not all of them. The data contain over 55,000 clones, 94% of them singletons. Specimen: CD8+ T cells from peripheral blood mononuclear cells, collected in the third trimester of pregnancy. Every receptor here comes from a female donor with multiple sclerosis, enrolled in a pregnancy study.

The chain combines TRBV5-1 with TRBJ2-3; 8 nucleotides agree with TRBD2. V shed 6 bases, J shed 2 bases, and the junction held 8 bases outside the gene matches. This CDR3 has 15 residues. In germline, CDR1 is SGHRS, CDR2 YFSETQ. CDR3 in amino acids: CASKAALAVTDTQYF. The CDR3, as DNA: TGCGCCAGCAAGGCAGCACTAGCGGTCACAGATACGCAGTATTTT.

The chain recombines TRBV5-1 with TRBJ2-7, with 12 nucleotides matching TRBD1. Germline-derived CDR1 and CDR2 are SGHRS and YFSETQ. The CDR3 has 14 amino acids. J was trimmed by 7 bases and V by 3 bases; bases with no gene match: 5. The CDR3 DNA reads as TGCGCCAGCAGCTGGGGACAGGGGGCGAAAGAGCAGTACTTC. Residues: CASSWGQGAKEQYF.

The chain recombines TRBV9 with TRBJ1-1; D perhaps matches TRBD1 (5 bases). The CDR3 has 14 residues. The germline V gene has CDR1 SGDLS and CDR2 YYNGEE. Trimming removed 3 bases at V and 5 bases at J, with 14 bases between. CDR3 amino acids: CASSGNRQGTEAFF. DNA of the CDR3: TGTGCCAGCAGCGGTAACCGTCAGGGAACTGAAGCTTTCTTT.

CDR3 DNA sequence: TGTGCCAGCAGTTACTCGGGACTTGGGAGGGATACGCAGTATTTT. Translation gives CASSYSGLGRDTQYF. V usage is TRBV6-5 and J usage is TRBJ2-3, with D perhaps matching TRBD2 (6 bases). The CDR3 runs to 15 residues. The V and J ends lost 0 bases and 6 bases respectively, with 13 bases between them. Germline V gene data show CDR1 as MNHEY and CDR2 as SVGAGI.